One and the same sample provided the 21 T cell receptor beta chains below, sequenced in a study of tumor T cells in aggressive B-cell lymphoma. Measured with immunoSEQ multiplex PCR; TCRdb has only the in-frame clones, and not every one. The table lists 2,000 to 3,000 clones, approximately 80% of them singletons. The sample consisted of tumor tissue. The receptors stem from an adult with diffuse large B cell lymphoma.

The chain carries TRBV9 and TRBJ1-1; D may be TRBD1 (5 bases). Germline loops: CDR1 SGDLS, CDR2 YYNGEE. CDR3 length equals 18 residues. The germline V and J ends were trimmed by 4 bases and 0 bases, with 22 bases remaining between them. CDR3 amino acids: CASSTGGAGGVMNTEAFF. CDR3 in DNA: TGTGCCAGCAGCACCGGGGGAGCCGGGGGGGTCATGAACACTGAAGCTTTCTTT.

CDR3 DNA: TGTGCCAGCAGCTTCAGGGGATACGAGCAGTACTTC. It yields the protein CASSFRGYEQYF. The rearrangement uses TRBV11-2 and TRBJ2-7, with D tentatively TRBD1 (6 bases). The germline V gene has CDR1 SGHAT and CDR2 FQNNGV. This CDR3 is built from 12 residues. Trimming removed 3 bases from V and 4 bases from J, with 7 bases in between.

This clone was picked up a small number of times. CDR3 nucleotides: TGTGCCAGCAGTGCTGAGAGACAGGGCTCCTATAATTCACCCCTCCACTTT. This codes for CASSAERQGSYNSPLHF. This rearrangement joins TRBV6-1 to TRBJ1-6; 7 bases fit TRBD1. CDR1 MNHNS and CDR2 SASEGT come from the germline V gene. Trimming cost V 4 bases and J 0 bases; bases outside gene matches: 6. The CDR3 consists of 17 residues.

The V gene is TRBV9, the J gene TRBJ1-2; D not resolved. V lost 0 bases and J 5 bases, leaving 11 bases between the germline ends. This CDR3 is 14 amino acids long. CDR1 is SGDLS, CDR2 YYNGEE, per germline. CDR3 region: CASSVESAGYGYTF. CDR3 DNA: TGTGCCAGCAGCGTAGAGTCGGCAGGTTATGGCTACACCTTC.

The chain combines TRBV28 with TRBJ2-7; 7 bases line up with TRBD1. The CDR3 is 14 residues long. Germline V gene sequence: CDR1 MDHEN, CDR2 SYDVKM. The V gene end was trimmed by 5 bases and the J gene end by 5 bases; junction bases not matched to a gene: 9. The DNA for the CDR3 is TGTGCCAGCAGTAGTACAGGGGTTGTCCACGAGCAGTACTTC. Translated: CASSSTGVVHEQYF. The full variable domain, with the rest looked up from reference TRBV28 and TRBJ2-7, is DVKVTQSSRYLVKRTGEKVFLECVQDMDHENMFWYRQDPGLGLRLIYFSYDVKMKEKGDIPEGYSVSREKKERFSLILESASTNQTSMYLCASSSTGVVHEQYFGPGTRLTVT.

The chain's CDR3 is CASSPGLAGGPVSGTQYF. DNA for the CDR3: TGTGCCAGCAGCCCCGGACTAGCGGGAGGGCCAGTAAGTGGGACCCAGTACTTC. This chain links TRBV11-2 with TRBJ2-5; 15 bases align to TRBD2. CDR1 and CDR2 (germline): SGHAT, FQNNGV. The CDR3 sequence is 18 residues long. V dropped 5 bases and J dropped 7; count of bases not matched to a gene: 14.

V gene TRBV27 combines with J gene TRBJ2-5, with 7 bases that match TRBD2. The CDR3 runs 15 residues. The J segment lost 2 bases and the V segment lost 4 bases, leaving 7 bases of the junction unmatched. Germline CDR1 is MNHEY and CDR2 is SMNVEV (reference sequence). The CDR3 DNA reads as TGTGCCAGCAGTTCCCGCGGACTAGAGCAAGAGACCCAGTACTTC. It translates to CASSSRGLEQETQYF.

The chain has TRBV7-2 and TRBJ2-1, with D perhaps TRBD2 (6 bases). CDR3 length equals 14 residues. V was shortened by 6 bases and J by 6 bases, with 15 bases between the two germline ends. Germline CDR1 and CDR2: SGHTA and FQGNSA. CDR3 sequence (DNA): TGTGCCAGCAGTCCCCAGCGGGTGTTCAATGAGCAGTTCTTC. Its protein is CASSPQRVFNEQFF.

The V and J genes are TRBV4-3 and TRBJ2-6; D not resolved. The CDR3 has 17 residues. Trimming stripped 2 bases from V and 4 bases from J, with 15 bases between. CDR1 is LGHNA, CDR2 YSLEER, per germline. CDR3 protein: CASSQSLLGVGANVLTF. CDR3 bases: TGCGCCAGCAGCCAATCTCTATTAGGAGTGGGGGCCAACGTCCTGACTTTC.

Here the CDR3 DNA reads TGCGCCAGCAGCCTACGGACAGGGACTAATTCACCCCTCCACTTT. Protein product: CASSLRTGTNSPLHF. V is TRBV5-1 and J is TRBJ1-6, with 8 positions matching TRBD1. CDR3 size: 15 residues. The germline V gene encodes CDR1 SGHRS and CDR2 YFSETQ. The V gene end was trimmed by 4 bases and the J gene end by 6 bases; junction bases not matched to a gene: 6.

With regard to this clone: Other DNA sequences in the same sample also yield this CDR3. The gene calls are TRBV30 and TRBJ2-5, with D unclear. Per germline, CDR1 GTSNPN and CDR2 SVGIG (reference sequence). Trimming stripped 0 bases from V and 5 bases from J, with 4 bases between. This CDR3 spans 11 amino acids. The CDR3 DNA follows: TGTGCCTGGAGTGTCGGGGAGACCCAGTACTTC. Protein: CAWSVGETQYF.

The chain uses TRBV7-3 and TRBJ2-3; 11 positions agree with TRBD2. The CDR3 has 14 residues. The ends lost 3 bases at V and 6 bases at J; junction bases unmatched: 2. CDR1 and CDR2 from the germline V gene are SGHTA and FQGTGA. As DNA, the CDR3 is TGTGCCAGCAGCTTTAGCGGGGGGGACGATACGCAGTATTTT. Translating gives CASSFSGGDDTQYF.

In this sample, this clone turned up once. The chain joins TRBV29-1 to TRBJ2-7; 9 bases line up with TRBD2. Germline CDR1 reads SQVTM; CDR2 reads ANQGSEA. The CDR3 spans 13 residues. The V gene end was trimmed by 6 bases and the J gene end by 7 bases; junction bases not matched to a gene: 10. In nucleotides, the CDR3 is TGCAGCGTGGCGGGGGGGACACTGGGAGAGCAGTACTTC. Amino acids: CSVAGGTLGEQYF.

A few counts support this clone. The V call is TRBV7-3, the J call TRBJ1-5, with D possibly TRBD1 on 5 matching bases. CDR1 and CDR2 from the germline V gene are SGHTA and FQGTGA. Deletions cut 5 bases from V and 3 bases from J, with 17 bases between. The CDR3 loop spans 16 amino acids. The CDR3 loop reads CASSRRCRVYNQPQHF. Written as DNA, the CDR3 is TGTGCCAGCAGCCGCCGATGCAGGGTCTACAATCAGCCCCAGCATTTT.

This chain connects TRBV5-5 to TRBJ1-4; 10 nucleotides line up with TRBD1. The CDR3 is 15 residues long. V lost 2 bases to trimming and J lost 6 bases; unmatched junction nucleotides: 4. In germline, CDR1 is SGHKS, CDR2 YYEKEE (reference sequence). CDR3 in DNA: TGTGCCAGCAGCTTCCCCGGGACAGGGGATGAAAAACTGTTTTTT. Translation: CASSFPGTGDEKLFF.

This chain links TRBV7-3 with TRBJ2-3, with D hard to call. The germline V gene encodes CDR1 SGHTA and CDR2 FQGTGA. The CDR3 runs 16 residues. V was pared by 3 bases and J by 1 base, with 14 bases between. CDR3 loop: CASSFSTAVGTDTQYF. CDR3 DNA: TGTGCCAGCAGCTTCTCCACTGCCGTCGGCACAGATACGCAGTATTTT.

This clone was seen a few times. V is TRBV19 and J is TRBJ1-6; D gene uncertain. Trimming removed 6 bases from V and 7 bases from J, with 10 bases in between. CDR1 is LNHDA, CDR2 SQIVND, per germline (reference sequence). This CDR3 contains 13 residues. This CDR3 reads CASRGVRNSPLHF. The CDR3 DNA reads TGTGCCAGTAGGGGAGTTCGCAATTCACCCCTCCACTTT.

This rearrangement joins TRBV7-8 to TRBJ1-5; D is unresolved. This CDR3 comprises 15 residues. V was shortened by 1 base and J by 3 bases, with 10 bases between the two germline ends. Per germline, CDR1 SGHVS and CDR2 FQNEAQ. The CDR3 spells CASSLEYGNNQPQHF. The CDR3, as DNA: TGTGCCAGCAGCTTAGAATACGGGAACAATCAGCCCCAGCATTTT.

A word on this clone: At one of its ends the junction is not consistent with the germline gene, which may arise from a read error. The chain uses TRBV7-8 and TRBJ2-1; 10 positions match TRBD1. The CDR3 has 15 residues. Germline-derived CDR1 and CDR2 are SGHVS and FQNEAQ. The CDR3 DNA sequence: TGTGCCAGCAGGAACCGGGACAGGGGATTGGATGAACAGTTCTTC. Protein sequence: CASRNRDRGLDEQFF.

The CDR3 sequence is CASSLGGGANSPLHF. The CDR3, as DNA: TGCGCCAGCAGCTTGGGAGGGGGGGCCAATTCACCCCTCCACTTT. The rearrangement links TRBV5-1 to TRBJ1-6; D perhaps matches TRBD1 (6 bases). The germline V gene has CDR1 SGHRS and CDR2 YFSETQ. Deletions cut 0 bases from V and 7 bases from J, with 11 bases between. The CDR3 length is 15 residues.

A note on this clone: A junction boundary mismatches the germline segment, possibly from a read error. The chain combines TRBV7-7 with TRBJ2-5; the match to TRBD1 covers 8 bases. The CDR3 covers 16 residues. Germline V CDR1 and CDR2: SSHAT, FNYEAQ (reference sequence). The CDR3 region is CASSLAQGATQETQYF. DNA for the CDR3: TGTGCTAGCAGCTTAGCGCAGGGGGCGACCCAAGAGACCCAGTACTTC. The full variable domain, rest sourced from reference TRBV7-7 and TRBJ2-5, is GAGVSQSPRYKVTKRGQDVTLRCDPISSHATLYWYQQALGQGPEFLTYFNYEAQPDKSGLPSDRFSAERPEGSISTLTIQRTEQRDSAMYRCASSLAQGATQETQYFGPGTRLLVL.